A selection of T cell receptor beta chains follows, all from one sample in a study of blood T cell repertoires in COVID-19. TCRdb keeps only in-frame clones here, not all; method: immunoSEQ multiplex PCR. The repertoire holds around 120,000 clones, with around nine tenths as singletons. Sequencing was performed on PBMCs or T cells enriched from blood (not recorded which). These TCRs come from a woman between 45 and 65 years old who had recovered from COVID-19. Each CDR3 is given with its conserved first and last residue. Fields, in order: J gene, D gene, V gene, clone size, CDR3 protein, CDR3 DNA. D genes are given only for firm matches. The size of a clone is reported for some rows only, either as once, few or many, or as a class for expanded clones.

j_gene: TRBJ2-1
d_gene: -
v_gene: TRBV9
abundance: -
CDR3aa: CASSREKNNEQFF
CDR3nt: TGTGCCAGCAGCCGGGAAAAGAACAATGAGCAGTTCTTC

j_gene: TRBJ1-2
d_gene: TRBD1
v_gene: TRBV14
abundance: -
CDR3aa: CASSQVGTESYGYTF
CDR3nt: TGTGCCAGCAGCCAAGTCGGGACAGAGTCCTATGGCTACACCTTC

j_gene: TRBJ2-3
d_gene: TRBD1
v_gene: TRBV27
abundance: -
CDR3aa: CASGPDRINTVGTDTQYF
CDR3nt: TGTGCCAGCGGGCCGGACAGGATTAACACCGTGGGCACAGATACGCAGTATTTT

j_gene: TRBJ1-4
d_gene: -
v_gene: TRBV13
abundance: -
CDR3aa: CASSLGSDEKLFF
CDR3nt: TGTGCCAGCAGCTTAGGATCTGATGAAAAACTGTTTTTT

j_gene: TRBJ2-1
d_gene: TRBD1
v_gene: TRBV30
abundance: -
CDR3aa: CAWKKRGPYNEQFF
CDR3nt: TGTGCCTGGAAAAAGAGGGGGCCCTACAATGAGCAGTTCTTC

j_gene: TRBJ1-2
d_gene: -
v_gene: TRBV9
abundance: -
CDR3aa: CASSITGYGYTF
CDR3nt: TGTGCCAGCAGCATTACAGGGTATGGCTACACCTTC

j_gene: TRBJ2-3
d_gene: -
v_gene: TRBV4-1
abundance: -
CDR3aa: CASSQDPLSGGKVTDTQYF
CDR3nt: TGCGCCAGCAGCCAAGATCCCCTATCCGGCGGCAAGGTTACAGATACGCAGTATTTT

j_gene: TRBJ1-1
d_gene: TRBD1
v_gene: TRBV2
abundance: -
CDR3aa: CASARQGYTEAFF
CDR3nt: TGTGCCAGCGCGAGACAGGGTTACACTGAAGCTTTCTTT

j_gene: TRBJ1-4
d_gene: TRBD1
v_gene: TRBV30
abundance: -
CDR3aa: CAWSERTGGNEKLFF
CDR3nt: TGTGCCTGGTCTGAACGGACAGGGGGCAATGAAAAACTGTTTTTT

j_gene: TRBJ1-2
d_gene: TRBD1
v_gene: TRBV6-5
abundance: -
CDR3aa: CASSRGTGVGYTF
CDR3nt: TGTGCCAGCAGCCGCGGGACAGGGGTCGGCTACACCTTC

j_gene: TRBJ1-3
d_gene: TRBD1
v_gene: TRBV3-1/TRBV3-2
abundance: -
CDR3aa: CASSQRGHSGNTIYF
CDR3nt: TGTGCCAGCAGCCAAAGGGGGCATTCTGGAAACACCATATATTTT

j_gene: TRBJ2-1
d_gene: -
v_gene: TRBV7-6
abundance: -
CDR3aa: CASSQRDSSYNEQFF
CDR3nt: TGTGCCAGCAGCCAACGGGACTCCTCCTACAATGAGCAGTTCTTC

j_gene: TRBJ2-2
d_gene: TRBD2
v_gene: TRBV5-1
abundance: few
CDR3aa: CASSPTSGRSGELFF
CDR3nt: TGCGCCAGCAGCCCGACTAGCGGGAGGTCCGGGGAGCTGTTTTTT

j_gene: TRBJ2-7
d_gene: TRBD1
v_gene: TRBV19
abundance: -
CDR3aa: CASSIRGPYEQYF
CDR3nt: TGTGCCAGTAGTATTAGGGGGCCCTACGAGCAGTACTTC

j_gene: TRBJ2-7
d_gene: TRBD2
v_gene: TRBV18
abundance: -
CDR3aa: CASSPSLAGGYEQYF
CDR3nt: TGTGCCAGCTCACCGAGCCTAGCGGGGGGATACGAGCAGTACTTC

j_gene: TRBJ2-2
d_gene: -
v_gene: TRBV7-9
abundance: -
CDR3aa: CASSLASWRGELFF
CDR3nt: TGTGCCAGCAGCTTAGCGTCTTGGAGAGGGGAGCTGTTTTTT

j_gene: TRBJ2-7
d_gene: -
v_gene: TRBV7-9
abundance: few
CDR3aa: CASSLVTSGAYEQYF
CDR3nt: TGTGCCAGCAGCTTAGTGACGTCGGGGGCCTACGAGCAGTACTTC

j_gene: TRBJ2-7
d_gene: -
v_gene: TRBV5-1
abundance: -
CDR3aa: CASSLVLRFEQYF
CDR3nt: TGCGCCAGCAGCTTGGTGTTACGGTTCGAGCAGTACTTC

j_gene: TRBJ2-1
d_gene: TRBD1
v_gene: TRBV5-5
abundance: -
CDR3aa: CASSLGTANNEQFF
CDR3nt: TGTGCCAGCAGCCTTGGGACAGCCAACAATGAGCAGTTCTTC

j_gene: TRBJ2-3
d_gene: -
v_gene: TRBV9
abundance: once
CDR3aa: CASSPWRGTQYF
CDR3nt: TGTGCCAGCAGCCCTTGGCGGGGAACGCAGTATTTT

j_gene: TRBJ1-6
d_gene: TRBD1
v_gene: TRBV6-5
abundance: -
CDR3aa: CASSYSDRANSPLHF
CDR3nt: TGTGCCAGCAGTTACTCGGACAGGGCGAATTCACCCCTCCACTTT

j_gene: TRBJ1-1
d_gene: -
v_gene: TRBV6-5
abundance: -
CDR3aa: CASRGGLLNTEAFF
CDR3nt: TGTGCCAGCAGGGGGGGACTCCTGAACACTGAAGCTTTCTTT

j_gene: TRBJ2-3
d_gene: TRBD2
v_gene: TRBV4-1
abundance: once
CDR3aa: CASSQPGGNTDTQYF
CDR3nt: TGCGCCAGCAGCCAGCCCGGGGGGAACACAGATACGCAGTATTTT

j_gene: TRBJ1-2
d_gene: TRBD1
v_gene: TRBV2
abundance: -
CDR3aa: CASRGQGADGYTF
CDR3nt: TGTGCCAGCAGGGGACAGGGGGCGGATGGCTACACCTTC

j_gene: TRBJ1-1
d_gene: -
v_gene: TRBV7-8
abundance: once
CDR3aa: CASSLRDGTEAFF
CDR3nt: TGTGCCAGCAGCTTACGGGATGGCACTGAAGCTTTCTTT

j_gene: TRBJ2-2
d_gene: -
v_gene: TRBV4-1
abundance: -
CDR3aa: CASSQWSGELFF
CDR3nt: TGCGCCAGCAGCCAGTGGAGCGGGGAGCTGTTTTTT

j_gene: TRBJ1-4
d_gene: TRBD1
v_gene: TRBV9
abundance: once
CDR3aa: CASSVATGESEKLFF
CDR3nt: TGTGCCAGCAGCGTAGCTACAGGGGAATCTGAAAAACTGTTTTTT

j_gene: TRBJ1-4
d_gene: TRBD1
v_gene: TRBV7-9
abundance: -
CDR3aa: CASSDRDREEKLFF
CDR3nt: TGTGCCAGCAGCGACCGGGACAGGGAAGAAAAACTGTTTTTT

j_gene: TRBJ1-3
d_gene: -
v_gene: TRBV3-1/TRBV3-2
abundance: -
CDR3aa: CASSQDSGVSGNTIYF
CDR3nt: TGTGCCAGCAGCCAAGATAGTGGAGTCTCTGGAAACACCATATATTTT

j_gene: TRBJ2-7
d_gene: TRBD1
v_gene: TRBV5-1
abundance: -
CDR3aa: CASSPDTGGIEQYF
CDR3nt: TGCGCCAGCAGTCCCGATACAGGGGGCATTGAGCAGTACTTC

j_gene: TRBJ1-1
d_gene: -
v_gene: TRBV5-1
abundance: -
CDR3aa: CASSLASGNTEAFF
CDR3nt: TGCGCCAGCAGCTTGGCCAGCGGTAACACTGAAGCTTTCTTT

j_gene: TRBJ2-5
d_gene: TRBD1
v_gene: TRBV7-9
abundance: -
CDR3aa: CASSLVRTGEETQYF
CDR3nt: TGTGCCAGCAGCTTAGTCCGGACAGGGGAAGAGACCCAGTACTTC

j_gene: TRBJ1-5
d_gene: -
v_gene: TRBV2
abundance: -
CDR3aa: CASRQEGGNQPQHF
CDR3nt: TGTGCCAGCAGACAGGAGGGCGGCAATCAGCCCCAGCATTTT

j_gene: TRBJ1-4
d_gene: TRBD1
v_gene: TRBV4-1
abundance: few
CDR3aa: CASSQAIDRAQKLFF
CDR3nt: TGCGCCAGCAGCCAAGCCATCGACAGGGCGCAAAAACTGTTTTTT

j_gene: TRBJ1-3
d_gene: -
v_gene: TRBV3-1/TRBV3-2
abundance: -
CDR3aa: CASSQGRGTGNTIYF
CDR3nt: TGTGCCAGCAGCCAAGGACGGGGGACTGGAAACACCATATATTTT

j_gene: TRBJ1-2
d_gene: TRBD1
v_gene: TRBV7-2
abundance: -
CDR3aa: CASSWTTGVVEGYTF
CDR3nt: TGTGCCAGCAGCTGGACAACAGGGGTGGTAGAAGGCTACACCTTC

j_gene: TRBJ1-2
d_gene: -
v_gene: TRBV3-1/TRBV3-2
abundance: -
CDR3aa: CASSPQTGLNYGYTF
CDR3nt: TGTGCCAGCAGCCCCCAGACAGGCCTCAACTATGGCTACACCTTC

j_gene: TRBJ1-3
d_gene: -
v_gene: TRBV30
abundance: -
CDR3aa: CAWRTGRNTIYF
CDR3nt: TGTGCCTGGAGGACAGGCCGAAACACCATATATTTT

j_gene: TRBJ1-6
d_gene: -
v_gene: TRBV5-5
abundance: -
CDR3aa: CASRPAAYNSPLHF
CDR3nt: TGTGCCAGCAGACCAGCGGCCTATAATTCACCCCTCCACTTT

j_gene: TRBJ1-1
d_gene: -
v_gene: TRBV13
abundance: once
CDR3aa: CASTLWASEAFF
CDR3nt: TGTGCCAGCACCCTCTGGGCCTCCGAAGCTTTCTTT

j_gene: TRBJ1-1
d_gene: TRBD1
v_gene: TRBV5-1
abundance: -
CDR3aa: CASSWGDRGEAFF
CDR3nt: TGCGCCAGCAGCTGGGGGGACAGGGGAGAAGCTTTCTTT

j_gene: TRBJ2-1
d_gene: -
v_gene: TRBV9
abundance: -
CDR3aa: CASSVEEGRGAYNEQFF
CDR3nt: TGTGCCAGCAGCGTAGAGGAAGGGCGGGGAGCCTACAATGAGCAGTTCTTC

j_gene: TRBJ1-5
d_gene: -
v_gene: TRBV10-3
abundance: -
CDR3aa: CAISGQGSNQPQHF
CDR3nt: TGTGCCATCAGTGGGCAGGGGAGCAATCAGCCCCAGCATTTT

j_gene: TRBJ2-7
d_gene: TRBD1
v_gene: TRBV14
abundance: -
CDR3aa: CASSQRDRGMLDF
CDR3nt: TGTGCCAGCAGCCAACGGGACAGGGGTATGTTGGACTTC

j_gene: TRBJ2-4
d_gene: TRBD2
v_gene: TRBV7-2
abundance: -
CDR3aa: CASSVAAERGQNIQYF
CDR3nt: TGTGCCAGCAGCGTAGCCGCAGAGCGGGGTCAAAACATTCAGTACTTC

j_gene: TRBJ2-3
d_gene: TRBD2
v_gene: TRBV4-3
abundance: -
CDR3aa: CASSQDRGGGPYTDTQYF
CDR3nt: TGCGCCAGCAGCCAAGATCGGGGCGGGGGGCCCTACACAGATACGCAGTATTTT

j_gene: TRBJ2-3
d_gene: -
v_gene: TRBV10-3
abundance: -
CDR3aa: CAISESDQSTDTQYF
CDR3nt: TGTGCCATCAGTGAGTCTGATCAGTCCACAGATACGCAGTATTTT

j_gene: TRBJ2-3
d_gene: TRBD2
v_gene: TRBV9
abundance: -
CDR3aa: CASSVEVVGLAGPDTQYF
CDR3nt: TGTGCCAGCAGCGTAGAGGTCGTTGGGCTAGCGGGGCCCGATACGCAGTATTTT

j_gene: TRBJ1-5
d_gene: TRBD1
v_gene: TRBV5-8
abundance: once
CDR3aa: CASSVGTGQPQHF
CDR3nt: TGTGCCAGCAGTGTAGGGACAGGTCAGCCCCAGCATTTT

j_gene: TRBJ2-4
d_gene: TRBD1
v_gene: TRBV27
abundance: -
CDR3aa: CASSRQGAGKNIQYF
CDR3nt: TGTGCCAGCAGTCGACAGGGGGCTGGCAAAAACATTCAGTACTTC

j_gene: TRBJ2-7
d_gene: -
v_gene: TRBV4-1
abundance: -
CDR3aa: CASSQTTGIDEQYF
CDR3nt: TGCGCCAGCAGCCAAACAACAGGGATCGACGAGCAGTACTTC